The rows below give T cell receptor beta chains drawn from one sample of a study of T cells in Graves' hyperthyroidism and ophthalmopathy. TCRdb independently ran MiXCR on the multiplex PCR reads; one entry per CDR3 protein. Here the sample spans a few hundred thousand distinct CDR3 sequences, approximately 15% being singletons. The sample comprised blood. These receptor sequences come from a woman aged 25 to 39 with Graves' hyperthyroidism. Both conserved end residues are part of each CDR3. D genes are given only for firm matches. Clone size is stated in some rows and not others, as once, few, many or a class when expanded.

j_call: TRBJ2-3
d_call: TRBD1
clone_size: many
v_call: TRBV12-5
cdr3_aa: CASELDRGHTDTQYF
cdr3_nt: TGTGCTAGTGAGCTGGACAGGGGACACACAGATACGCAGTATTTT

j_call: TRBJ1-3
d_call: .
clone_size: many
v_call: TRBV12-3/TRBV12-4
cdr3_aa: CASIRDRFNSGNTIYF
cdr3_nt: TGTGCCAGCATTAGAGACAGGTTTAACTCTGGAAACACCATATATTTT

j_call: TRBJ2-1
d_call: .
clone_size: many
v_call: TRBV5-1
cdr3_aa: CASSAGADYNEQFF
cdr3_nt: TGCGCCAGCAGCGCCGGAGCGGACTACAATGAGCAGTTCTTC

j_call: TRBJ1-5
d_call: .
clone_size: many
v_call: TRBV6-2/TRBV6-3
cdr3_aa: CASSYEGQLNQPQHF
cdr3_nt: TGTGCCAGCAGTTACGAGGGCCAGCTCAATCAGCCCCAGCATTTT

j_call: TRBJ1-1
d_call: .
clone_size: few
v_call: TRBV6-5
cdr3_aa: CASSYGLMNTEAFF
cdr3_nt: TGTGCCAGCAGTTACGGGCTGATGAACACTGAAGCTTTCTTT

j_call: TRBJ1-1
d_call: .
clone_size: .
v_call: TRBV14
cdr3_aa: CASSQVGGATEAFF
cdr3_nt: TGTGCCAGCAGCCAAGTGGGGGGAGCCACTGAAGCTTTCTTT

j_call: TRBJ1-1
d_call: .
clone_size: many
v_call: TRBV28
cdr3_aa: CASSRPGQSPNTEAFF
cdr3_nt: TGTGCCAGCAGTCGCCCAGGACAGAGCCCAAACACTGAAGCTTTCTTT

j_call: TRBJ1-2
d_call: .
clone_size: few
v_call: TRBV28
cdr3_aa: CASSGEPGYGGGYTF
cdr3_nt: TGTGCCAGCAGTGGGGAACCGGGGTACGGGGGTGGCTACACCTTC

j_call: TRBJ1-1
d_call: .
clone_size: many
v_call: TRBV7-3
cdr3_aa: CASSLRQGTEAFF
cdr3_nt: TGTGCCAGCAGCTTAAGGCAGGGAACTGAAGCTTTCTTT

j_call: TRBJ2-2
d_call: .
clone_size: once
v_call: TRBV3-1
cdr3_aa: CASSHGGERLSGEPFF
cdr3_nt: TGTGCCAGCAGCCATGGAGGGGAGAGACTGTCCGGGGAGCCGTTTTTT

j_call: TRBJ1-3
d_call: .
clone_size: once
v_call: TRBV7-2
cdr3_aa: CASSQSTWGRNTIYF
cdr3_nt: TGTGCCAGCAGCCAAAGCACCTGGGGACGGAACACCATATATTTT

j_call: TRBJ1-4
d_call: TRBD1
clone_size: many
v_call: TRBV3-1
cdr3_aa: CASSPLGTGLEEKLFF
cdr3_nt: TGTGCCAGCAGCCCGCTTGGGACAGGGTTAGAGGAAAAACTGTTTTTT

j_call: TRBJ2-5
d_call: .
clone_size: few
v_call: TRBV28
cdr3_aa: CASSLLVGHNPQETQYF
cdr3_nt: TGTGCCAGCAGTTTATTAGTGGGTCATAACCCCCAAGAGACCCAGTACTTC

j_call: TRBJ2-3
d_call: TRBD2
clone_size: many
v_call: TRBV7-2
cdr3_aa: CASSAGLASLASTDTQYF
cdr3_nt: TGTGCCAGCAGCGCGGGACTAGCGTCATTGGCTAGCACAGATACGCAGTATTTT

j_call: TRBJ2-4
d_call: .
clone_size: few
v_call: TRBV5-1
cdr3_aa: CASSPSDFIAKNIQYF
cdr3_nt: TGCGCCAGCAGCCCCTCGGACTTTATAGCCAAAAACATTCAGTACTTC

j_call: TRBJ2-5
d_call: TRBD2
clone_size: many
v_call: TRBV10-3
cdr3_aa: CAISRGGAEETQYF
cdr3_nt: TGTGCCATCAGCCGGGGAGGGGCAGAAGAGACCCAGTACTTC

j_call: TRBJ2-3
d_call: .
clone_size: .
v_call: TRBV24-1
cdr3_aa: CATARGNRETDTQYF
cdr3_nt: TGTGCCACCGCCAGAGGGAACCGGGAGACAGATACGCAGTATTTT

j_call: TRBJ2-2
d_call: .
clone_size: .
v_call: TRBV19
cdr3_aa: CASSSGSLTNTGELFF
cdr3_nt: TGTGCCAGTAGTTCCGGGTCGCTAACGAACACCGGGGAGCTGTTTTTT

j_call: TRBJ2-2
d_call: .
clone_size: .
v_call: TRBV18
cdr3_aa: CASSWTGTSDTGELFF
cdr3_nt: TGTGCCAGCTCATGGACCGGGACTTCGGACACCGGGGAGCTGTTTTTT

j_call: TRBJ2-1
d_call: .
clone_size: .
v_call: TRBV2
cdr3_aa: CASRDLAVKQFF
cdr3_nt: TGTGCCAGCAGAGATCTAGCCGTAAAGCAGTTCTTC

j_call: TRBJ2-7
d_call: .
clone_size: .
v_call: TRBV6-2/TRBV6-3
cdr3_aa: CASSRAGPQQYF
cdr3_nt: TGTGCCAGCAGTAGGGCCGGACCTCAGCAGTACTTC

j_call: TRBJ2-3
d_call: TRBD2
clone_size: many
v_call: TRBV2
cdr3_aa: CASTPGTNTDTQYF
cdr3_nt: TGTGCCAGCACCCCCGGGACTAACACAGATACGCAGTATTTT

j_call: TRBJ1-6
d_call: .
clone_size: few
v_call: TRBV19
cdr3_aa: CASSILSGSGSPLHF
cdr3_nt: TGTGCCAGTAGTATCCTTTCGGGGAGTGGATCACCCCTCCACTTT

j_call: TRBJ1-6
d_call: TRBD1
clone_size: few
v_call: TRBV20-1
cdr3_aa: CSASPGQGYNSPLHF
cdr3_nt: TGCAGTGCTAGCCCCGGACAGGGGTATAATTCACCCCTCCACTTT

j_call: TRBJ2-3
d_call: TRBD1
clone_size: few
v_call: TRBV4-1
cdr3_aa: CASSQEQGLDTDTQYF
cdr3_nt: TGCGCCAGCAGCCAAGAACAGGGGTTGGACACAGATACGCAGTATTTT